Below are 12 T cell receptor beta chains sequenced from a single sample in a study of CD8 T cells in ankylosing spondylitis. Study outcomes and limitations: Blood from ankylosing spondylitis patients appeared to carry a characteristic roughly 8-variant TCR beta motif.

TCRdb called the 5' RACE reads again in MiXCR, with one record for every CDR3 protein. The repertoire consists of 470,000 or so distinct CDR3 sequences, with 25% to 30% occurring once and the leading ten covering 0.89%. Their antigens remain unidentified. The sequenced material came from blood, either unsorted or a sorted T cell fraction (not recorded which). The receptor source for this set is a male donor with ankylosing spondylitis.

This clonotype was found a few times. V is TRBV3-1 and J is TRBJ1-1; unclear D gene. Trimming pared 3 bases from V and 0 bases from J, leaving 11 bases between. The CDR3 has 15 residues. Germline V gene sequence: CDR1 LGHDT, CDR2 YNNKEL (reference sequence). CDR3 amino acids: CASSHWTVMNTEAFF. The CDR3 DNA is TGTGCCAGCAGCCACTGGACGGTCATGAACACTGAAGCTTTCTTT.

Regarding this clonotype: Its ends do not fully match the called genes, so a read error is possible. This rearrangement joins TRBV7-9 to TRBJ1-6; the D is unclear. CDR1 is SEHNR and CDR2 is FQNEAQ in the germline V gene (reference sequence). This CDR3 has 16 residues. The CDR3 DNA reads as TGTTCCAGCAGCCCCCCGGGGAGGTCCTATAATTCACCCCTCCACTTT. Translated, it gives CSSSPPGRSYNSPLHF. The full variable domain, rest sourced from reference TRBV7-9 and TRBJ1-6, is DTGVSQNPRHKITKRGQNVTFRCDPISEHNRLYWYRQTLGQGPEFLTYFQNEAQLEKSRLLSDRFSAERPKGSFSTLEIQRTEQGDSAMYLCSSSPPGRSYNSPLHFGNGTRLTVT.

This clonotype came up a few times. This chain uses TRBV29-1 with TRBJ1-1; no reliable D call. Per germline, CDR1 SQVTM and CDR2 ANQGSEA. Trimming shortened V by 7 bases and J by 1 base, and 10 bases separated the two germline ends. This CDR3 region has 12 residues. CDR3 sequence reads: CSADDPNTEAFF. The CDR3, as DNA: TGCAGCGCAGACGACCCGAACACTGAAGCTTTCTTT.

There are a few counts of this clonotype. CDR3 coding DNA: TGTGCCAGCAGCTTTGCGGGTTCGGCTTCGGAGTTCTTC. Translation gives CASSFAGSASEFF. The V call is TRBV7-8, the J call TRBJ2-1; the D gene is possibly TRBD2 (5 bases). This CDR3 is 13 amino acids long. Germline CDR1 and CDR2: SGHVS and FQNEAQ. V was pared by 3 bases and J by 14 bases, with 17 bases between.

A few counts support this clonotype. The chain combines TRBV10-3 with TRBJ2-1, with 7 nucleotides matching TRBD2. The V and J ends lost 8 bases and 6 bases, in that order; junction bases with no gene match: 10. The germline CDR1 and CDR2 sequences are ENHRY and SYGVKD. CDR3 size: 14 residues. CDR3 in DNA: TGTGCCATCGAGGCTAGCGGAGGAATCAATGAGCAGTTCTTC. This translates into CAIEASGGINEQFF.

This chain joins TRBV20-1 and TRBJ2-3; D not resolved. The germline gives CDR1 DFQATT, CDR2 SNEGSKA (reference sequence). The V gene lost 7 bases and the J gene lost 1 base, with 12 bases spanning the gap. The CDR3 is 13 amino acids. This chain's CDR3 is CSVPGAGTDTQYF. In DNA form, the CDR3 reads TGCAGTGTACCTGGCGCTGGCACAGATACGCAGTATTTT.

This clonotype was seen only a few times. The rearrangement uses TRBV29-1 and TRBJ1-2; D unclear. The germline CDR1 and CDR2 sequences are SQVTM and ANQGSEA. The CDR3 is 13 amino acids. Deletions cut 7 bases from V and 0 bases from J, with 12 bases between. CDR3 protein: CSARSGPNYGYTF. CDR3 sequence (DNA): TGCAGCGCCCGATCGGGCCCTAACTATGGCTACACCTTC.

This clonotype has only a few counts. The chain links TRBV3-1 to TRBJ2-1, with 8 bases matching TRBD2. The V gene's germline CDR1 is LGHDT and CDR2 YNNKEL (reference sequence). V gave up 4 bases and J gave up 7 bases; unmatched junction bases: 12. The CDR3 totals 16 residues. CDR3 loop: CASSRGEGGRWNEQFF. CDR3 bases: TGTGCCAGCAGCCGAGGGGAGGGCGGGAGGTGGAATGAGCAGTTCTTC.

The chain uses TRBV20-1 and TRBJ1-1; D remains ambiguous. V was trimmed by 0 bases and J by 2 bases, leaving 13 bases between them. There are 15 residues in the CDR3. Germline-derived CDR1 and CDR2 are DFQATT and SNEGSKA (reference sequence). CDR3 amino acids: CSAREPRTGNTEAFF. Here the CDR3 DNA reads TGCAGTGCTAGAGAGCCCCGGACGGGAAACACTGAAGCTTTCTTT.

V is TRBV9 and J is TRBJ2-1; tentative D call: TRBD2 (5 bases). V was trimmed by 0 bases and J by 4 bases, leaving 11 bases between them. The CDR3 loop spans 15 amino acids. Germline V gene sequence: CDR1 SGDLS, CDR2 YYNGEE. The CDR3 sequence is CASSVESSVYNEQFF. CDR3 in DNA: TGTGCCAGCAGCGTAGAGAGTAGCGTTTACAATGAGCAGTTCTTC.

This clonotype was seen repeatedly, ten times or more. The chain has TRBV12-3 or TRBV12-4 and TRBJ1-4, with D perhaps TRBD1 (5 bases). V was pared by 7 bases and J by 10 bases, with 16 bases between. The CDR3 has 13 residues. CDR3 sequence: CASTTGGFGKLFF. The CDR3 region has the DNA TGTGCCAGCACCACTGGGGGGTTCGGAAAACTGTTTTTT.

V and J are TRBV2 and TRBJ2-7; a weak D match, TRBD1 (6 bases). The CDR3 sequence is 14 residues long. Trimming removed 4 bases from V and 7 bases from J, with 17 bases in between. Germline V CDR1 and CDR2: SNHLY, FYNNEI. The CDR3 loop is CASSVGGALGEQYV. Here the CDR3 DNA reads TGTGCCAGCAGTGTAGGGGGAGCCCTGGGGGAGCAGTACGTC.